A selection of T cell receptor beta chains follows, all from one sample in a study of T cells after posttransplantation cyclophosphamide. Sequenced by immunoSEQ multiplex PCR; TCRdb stores in-frame clones only, minus some. The sample shows tens of thousands of clones, no singletons; the ten largest hold more than 1.5%. This specimen was PBMCs, taken after allogeneic stem cell transplant with posttransplant cyclophosphamide. The receptors here all came from a male patient in his late teens or twenties who received an allogeneic stem cell transplant from a related donor, was CMV-positive, and had no GVHD. Some T cells may originate from the graft donor. Both conserved end residues are part of each CDR3. The D gene is left open where the match is weak. The size entry is marked missing in some rows and otherwise reads once, few, many or a size class.

d_gene: TRBD2; abundance: many; v_gene: TRBV5-4; j_gene: TRBJ2-2; CDR3aa: CASSLGLAGAGELFF; CDR3nt: TGTGCCAGCAGCTTGGGACTAGCGGGAGCCGGGGAGCTGTTTTTT
d_gene: TRBD2; abundance: many; v_gene: TRBV5-4; j_gene: TRBJ2-1; CDR3aa: CASSSGGINNEQFF; CDR3nt: TGTGCCAGCAGTAGCGGGGGAATTAACAATGAGCAGTTCTTC
d_gene: -; abundance: many; v_gene: TRBV29-1; j_gene: TRBJ1-1; CDR3aa: CSVLEIRMNTEAFF; CDR3nt: TGCAGCGTGTTAGAGATCCGAATGAACACTGAAGCTTTCTTT
d_gene: TRBD2; abundance: many; v_gene: TRBV4-2; j_gene: TRBJ2-2; CDR3aa: CASSRGGTGELFF; CDR3nt: TGTGCCAGCAGCCGCGGGGGTACCGGGGAGCTGTTTTTT
d_gene: TRBD2; abundance: many; v_gene: TRBV9; j_gene: TRBJ2-5; CDR3aa: CASSPPTRTSGQETQYF; CDR3nt: TGTGCCAGCAGCCCACCTACTAGGACTAGCGGACAAGAGACCCAGTACTTC
d_gene: TRBD2; abundance: many; v_gene: TRBV19; j_gene: TRBJ2-1; CDR3aa: CASSPNTPLLAGGSYEQFF; CDR3nt: TGTGCCAGTAGTCCTAATACGCCCCTTCTAGCGGGAGGATCCTATGAGCAGTTCTTC
d_gene: -; abundance: -; v_gene: TRBV27; j_gene: TRBJ2-7; CDR3aa: CASMQRQNYYEQYF; CDR3nt: TGTGCCAGCATGCAGAGGCAGAATTACTACGAGCAGTACTTC
d_gene: -; abundance: many; v_gene: TRBV25-1; j_gene: TRBJ1-5; CDR3aa: CASSEYQGMDQPQHF; CDR3nt: TGTGCCAGCAGTGAATATCAGGGAATGGATCAGCCCCAGCATTTT
d_gene: -; abundance: many; v_gene: TRBV5-4; j_gene: TRBJ2-2; CDR3aa: CASSLAMTNTGELFF; CDR3nt: TGTGCCAGCAGCTTGGCGATGACTAACACCGGGGAGCTGTTTTTT
d_gene: -; abundance: many; v_gene: TRBV19; j_gene: TRBJ1-2; CDR3aa: CASRRDGPNYGYTF; CDR3nt: TGTGCCAGTAGGCGGGACGGGCCTAACTATGGCTACACCTTC
d_gene: TRBD2; abundance: many; v_gene: TRBV7-2; j_gene: TRBJ2-3; CDR3aa: CASSLASGRAGSQYF; CDR3nt: TGTGCCAGCAGCTTAGCCAGCGGGAGGGCCGGATCGCAGTATTTT
d_gene: -; abundance: many; v_gene: TRBV27; j_gene: TRBJ1-4; CDR3aa: CASSHRGLGEKLFF; CDR3nt: TGTGCCAGCAGCCATAGGGGACTAGGCGAAAAACTGTTTTTT
d_gene: TRBD2; abundance: many; v_gene: TRBV7-9; j_gene: TRBJ2-1; CDR3aa: CASSLALSGIVYNEQFF; CDR3nt: TGTGCCAGCAGCTTAGCGCTTAGCGGGATTGTTTACAATGAGCAGTTCTTC
d_gene: TRBD2; abundance: many; v_gene: TRBV28; j_gene: TRBJ2-1; CDR3aa: CASRGTSGSSYNEQFF; CDR3nt: TGTGCCAGCAGGGGGACTAGCGGGAGTTCCTACAATGAGCAGTTCTTC
d_gene: TRBD2; abundance: many; v_gene: TRBV2; j_gene: TRBJ2-7; CDR3aa: CASRRTSGSYGYEQYF; CDR3nt: TGTGCCAGCAGACGGACTAGCGGGAGCTATGGCTACGAGCAGTACTTC
d_gene: -; abundance: few; v_gene: TRBV18; j_gene: TRBJ1-2; CDR3aa: CASSPSQNYGYTF; CDR3nt: TGTGCCAGCTCACCTTCGCAGAACTATGGCTACACCTTC
d_gene: TRBD1; abundance: many; v_gene: TRBV19; j_gene: TRBJ2-1; CDR3aa: CASSILGQGNHNEQFF; CDR3nt: TGTGCCAGTAGTATCCTGGGACAGGGCAACCACAATGAGCAGTTCTTC
d_gene: TRBD2; abundance: many; v_gene: TRBV19; j_gene: TRBJ2-3; CDR3aa: CASSSGSWTDTQYF; CDR3nt: TGTGCCAGTAGTAGCGGGAGCTGGACAGATACGCAGTATTTT
d_gene: TRBD2; abundance: many; v_gene: TRBV11-3; j_gene: TRBJ2-7; CDR3aa: CASSSSGWTARTHEQYF; CDR3nt: TGTGCCAGCAGCTCTAGCGGTTGGACGGCCCGGACCCACGAGCAGTACTTC
d_gene: TRBD2; abundance: many; v_gene: TRBV27; j_gene: TRBJ2-1; CDR3aa: CASSILAGGANEQFF; CDR3nt: TGTGCCAGCAGTATTCTAGCGGGAGGAGCCAATGAGCAGTTCTTC
d_gene: -; abundance: many; v_gene: TRBV7-2; j_gene: TRBJ1-1; CDR3aa: CASSPSQGQNTEAFF; CDR3nt: TGTGCCAGCAGCCCGTCACAGGGACAGAACACTGAAGCTTTCTTT
d_gene: -; abundance: many; v_gene: TRBV6-7; j_gene: TRBJ2-1; CDR3aa: CASRGGNEQFF; CDR3nt: TGTGCCAGCAGGGGGGGCAATGAGCAGTTCTTC
d_gene: -; abundance: many; v_gene: TRBV6-1; j_gene: TRBJ2-4; CDR3aa: CASSGEGRYIQYF; CDR3nt: TGTGCCAGCAGTGGGGAAGGGAGGTACATTCAGTACTTC
d_gene: -; abundance: many; v_gene: TRBV7-9; j_gene: TRBJ1-4; CDR3aa: CASRDIFNEKLFF; CDR3nt: TGTGCCAGCCGGGACATTTTTAATGAAAAACTGTTTTTT
d_gene: -; abundance: few; v_gene: TRBV30; j_gene: TRBJ1-2; CDR3aa: CAWSAGGGYGYTF; CDR3nt: TGTGCCTGGAGTGCTGGGGGGGGGTATGGCTACACCTTC
d_gene: TRBD1; abundance: many; v_gene: TRBV19; j_gene: TRBJ1-5; CDR3aa: CASSTQGLSNQPQHF; CDR3nt: TGTGCCAGTAGTACACAGGGGCTTAGCAATCAGCCCCAGCATTTT
d_gene: -; abundance: many; v_gene: TRBV6-5; j_gene: TRBJ2-7; CDR3aa: CASSLNRDYEQYF; CDR3nt: TGTGCCAGCAGTTTGAACAGGGACTACGAGCAGTACTTC
d_gene: TRBD2; abundance: many; v_gene: TRBV9; j_gene: TRBJ2-2; CDR3aa: CASSAGGGPGELFF; CDR3nt: TGTGCCAGCAGCGCCGGGGGGGGCCCCGGGGAGCTGTTTTTT
d_gene: -; abundance: many; v_gene: TRBV9; j_gene: TRBJ1-1; CDR3aa: CASSVGAGNTEAFF; CDR3nt: TGTGCCAGCAGCGTAGGAGCGGGGAACACTGAAGCTTTCTTT